This entry lists 23 T cell receptor beta chains sequenced from one sample in a study of early T cells in non-severe SARS-CoV-2 infection. TCRdb reprocessed the 5' RACE reads via MiXCR and lists one record per CDR3 protein. The profile shows tens of thousands of distinct CDR3 sequences, approximately 9% of them singletons. Specimen: whole blood. These receptors were collected from an adult who was a healthcare worker with PCR-confirmed SARS-CoV-2 infection or an uninfected control (not recorded which).

This clonotype was found many times. V gene TRBV10-2 combines with J gene TRBJ2-5, with 10 positions matching TRBD1. In germline, CDR1 is WSHSY, CDR2 SAAADI. The CDR3 extends over 13 amino acids. Losses at the gene ends were 8 bases for V and 2 bases for J; bases not matched to a gene: 2. The CDR3 region has the DNA TGCGCCAGCCGGGACAGGGGACAAGAGACCCAGTACTTC. Translated: CASRDRGQETQYF.

This clonotype was detected once. This rearrangement joins TRBV7-9 to TRBJ2-1, with no clear D. From germline, CDR1 is SEHNR and CDR2 FQNEAQ (reference sequence). The CDR3 totals 11 residues. Trimming cost V 1 base and J 9 bases, with 4 bases left between them. CDR3 in DNA: TGTGCCAGCAGCTTAGACGCTGAGCAGTTCTTC. Residues: CASSLDAEQFF. The whole variable domain, filled in from reference TRBV7-9 and TRBJ2-1, reads DTGVSQNPRHKITKRGQNVTFRCDPISEHNRLYWYRQTLGQGPEFLTYFQNEAQLEKSRLLSDRFSAERPKGSFSTLEIQRTEQGDSAMYLCASSLDAEQFFGPGTRLTVL.

V is TRBV6-2 or TRBV6-3 and J is TRBJ2-1; TRBD2 is a possible D gene (6 bases). V gave up 8 bases and J gave up 4 bases, with 18 bases separating them. Germline V gene sequence: CDR1 MNHEY, CDR2 SVGEGT. CDR3 length equals 15 residues. Here the CDR3 reads CASAGDLALYNEQFF. CDR3 nucleotides: TGTGCCAGCGCCGGGGACTTAGCTCTATACAATGAGCAGTTCTTC.

The chain couples TRBV9 to TRBJ2-3, with 9 positions matching TRBD2. The CDR3 sequence is 16 residues long. The germline V gene encodes CDR1 SGDLS and CDR2 YYNGEE. V shed 2 bases and J 0 bases; nucleotides not matched to a gene: 4. This CDR3 is CASSVRLADSTDTQYF. CDR3 nucleotide sequence: TGTGCCAGCAGCGTCAGACTAGCGGACAGCACAGATACGCAGTATTTT.

This clonotype was found many times. V usage is TRBV18 and J usage is TRBJ1-1; tentatively, D is TRBD1 (6 bases). The CDR3 is 18 amino acids. Per the germline V gene, CDR1 is KGHSH and CDR2 is LQKENI. V was pared by 3 bases and J by 0 bases, with 20 bases between. The CDR3 sequence: CASSPPVGTGKLNTEAFF. The CDR3 bases are TGTGCCAGCTCACCCCCTGTCGGAACAGGGAAGTTGAACACTGAAGCTTTCTTT.

This clonotype was observed a few times. The chain recombines TRBV20-1 with TRBJ2-6, with 16 bases identical to TRBD2. Unmatched junction bases numbered 15, after V lost 1 base and J lost 0 bases. In germline, CDR1 is DFQATT, CDR2 SNEGSKA (reference sequence). This CDR3 is 23 amino acids long. The CDR3 DNA follows: TGCAGTGCTAGAGGATCGGAGGGACTAGCGGGAGGGCCGGACAGCTCTGGGGCCAACGTCCTGACTTTC. It codes for CSARGSEGLAGGPDSSGANVLTF.

This clonotype was recorded at least ten times. The J gene is TRBJ1-3, the V gene TRBV6-5; no clear D. The CDR3 sequence is 15 residues long. V gave up 0 bases and J gave up 0 bases, with 6 bases separating them. The germline V gene has CDR1 MNHEY and CDR2 SVGAGI. CDR3 nucleotides: TGTGCCAGCAGTTACTCTCCTCACTCTGGAAACACCATATATTTT. This gives the protein CASSYSPHSGNTIYF.

This clonotype was seen a few times. The chain has TRBV6-4 and TRBJ1-2; TRBD1 agrees at 8 bases. The junction had 3 bases not matched to a gene; V was cut back by 5 bases and J by 4 bases. The CDR3 runs to 13 residues. Germline V gene sequence: CDR1 MRHNA, CDR2 SNTAGT. CDR3 coding DNA: TGTGCCAGCAGTCACGGACAGGGCTATGGCTACACCTTC. Translation: CASSHGQGYGYTF.

In this sample, this clonotype turned up a few times. V gene TRBV12-3 or TRBV12-4 combines with J gene TRBJ2-3; D unresolved. This CDR3 contains 13 residues. V was cut by 10 bases and J by 1 base, with 12 bases left in between. The CDR3 DNA reads as TGTGCCAACCTCAGACCTGGCACAGATACGCAGTATTTT. It yields the protein CANLRPGTDTQYF.

At least ten counts were recorded for this clonotype. This sequence joins TRBV14 and TRBJ1-1; D unclear. The CDR3 spans 13 residues. The V end lost 4 bases, the J end lost 2 bases, and 8 bases lay between the germline ends. Germline loops: CDR1 SGHDN, CDR2 FVKESK. The DNA for the CDR3 is TGTGCCAGCAGCCCACTCGGCAACACTGAAGCTTTCTTT. It is translated as CASSPLGNTEAFF.

This clonotype was counted many times. The chain is built from TRBV29-1 and TRBJ2-5, with 7 nucleotides matching TRBD2. Unmatched junction bases numbered 9, after V lost 6 bases and J lost 5 bases. This CDR3 has 13 residues. CDR1 is SQVTM, CDR2 ANQGSEA, per germline. DNA of the CDR3: TGCAGCGTCGCAAGGGGAGGGGTTGAGACCCAGTACTTC. It encodes CSVARGGVETQYF.

This clonotype was detected many times. V gene TRBV7-9 combines with J gene TRBJ2-7, with D uncertain. The CDR3 extends over 11 amino acids. Germline assignment: CDR1 SEHNR and CDR2 FQNEAQ (reference sequence). Trimming removed 4 bases from V and 3 bases from J, with 4 bases in between. DNA for the CDR3: TGTGCCAGCAGCTCAGTCTACGAGCAGTACTTC. This translates into CASSSVYEQYF. Complete variable domain (other parts from reference TRBV7-9 and TRBJ2-7): DTGVSQNPRHKITKRGQNVTFRCDPISEHNRLYWYRQTLGQGPEFLTYFQNEAQLEKSRLLSDRFSAERPKGSFSTLEIQRTEQGDSAMYLCASSSVYEQYFGPGTRLTVT.

A note on this clonotype: A much larger clone lies a single base off, so this may be a read error. This chain uses TRBV5-1 with TRBJ1-4; D uncertain. The CDR3 has 15 amino acids. Germline CDR1 reads SGHRS; CDR2 reads YFSETQ. CDR3 nucleotides: TGCGCCAGCAGCTTGGGCCCGCTCTCTAATGAAAAACTGCTTTTT. Encoded protein: CASSLGPLSNEKLLF.

In its sample, this clonotype was seen many times. The rearrangement joins TRBV28 to TRBJ2-3; D may be TRBD2 (6 bases). This CDR3 comprises 14 residues. CDR1 and CDR2 (germline): MDHEN, SYDVKM. V lost 2 bases, J lost 0 bases, and 6 bases lay in between. The CDR3 coding sequence is TGTGCCAGCAGTTTAGGGGGGAGCACAGATACGCAGTATTTT. As protein: CASSLGGSTDTQYF.

The chain recombines TRBV6-2 or TRBV6-3 with TRBJ2-1; 10 bases map to TRBD2. V lost 4 bases, J lost 1 base, and 4 bases stayed unmatched. The V gene's germline CDR1 is MNHEY and CDR2 SVGEGT. The CDR3 spans 16 residues. The CDR3 nucleotides are TGTGCCAGCAGTTTTAGCGGGAGGTCATCCTACAATGAGCAGTTCTTC. Translation: CASSFSGRSSYNEQFF.

This clonotype was recorded many times. The chain joins TRBV20-1 to TRBJ2-3, with unresolved D. Germline V gives CDR1 DFQATT, CDR2 SNEGSKA (reference sequence). V lost 3 bases and J lost 8, with 9 bases in between. This CDR3 has 11 amino acids. The CDR3 loop is CSASGDLTQYF. DNA of the CDR3: TGCAGTGCTAGCGGAGACCTTACGCAGTATTTT.

This clonotype occurred many times. The V call is TRBV5-4, the J call TRBJ2-1, with a tentative D call TRBD1 (5 bases). This CDR3 comprises 17 residues. V gave up 4 bases and J gave up 0 bases, with 17 bases separating them. Looked up from germline, CDR1 is SGHNT and CDR2 is YYREEE (reference sequence). The CDR3 spells CASSLSLQVLSYNEQFF. The CDR3 DNA sequence: TGTGCCAGCAGCCTATCACTACAGGTTCTCTCCTACAATGAGCAGTTCTTC.

This rearrangement joins TRBV9 to TRBJ2-1, with 7 bases fitting TRBD1. The V gene end was trimmed by 3 bases and the J gene end by 4 bases; junction bases not matched to a gene: 4. The CDR3 runs to 14 residues. Germline CDR1 SGDLS, CDR2 YYNGEE. The CDR3 here is CASSAGTAYNEQFF. The CDR3 bases are TGTGCCAGCAGCGCGGGGACAGCGTACAATGAGCAGTTCTTC.

V gene TRBV28 combines with J gene TRBJ1-4, with 10 bases lining up with TRBD1. V gave up 5 bases and J gave up 4 bases; unmatched junction bases: 1. Germline V gene lookup returns CDR1 MDHEN and CDR2 SYDVKM. CDR3 size: 14 residues. CDR3 coding DNA: TGTGCCAGCAGTGGGACAGGGGTTAATGAAAAACTGTTTTTT. Translating it yields CASSGTGVNEKLFF.

Ten or more counts support this clonotype. The V gene is TRBV2, the J gene TRBJ1-4; 10 positions match TRBD1. This CDR3 comprises 15 residues. With 2 bases clipped from V and 8 bases from J, the junction kept 5 bases outside the gene matches. In germline, CDR1 is SNHLY, CDR2 FYNNEI. The CDR3 DNA reads TGTGCCAGCAGTGAAAGGTCGACAGGGGGCGAAAAACTGTTTTTT. It is translated as CASSERSTGGEKLFF.

V gene TRBV4-1 combines with J gene TRBJ2-7, with 11 positions matching TRBD1. This CDR3 has 15 amino acids. J lost 6 bases, V lost 4 bases, and 8 bases had no gene match. Germline V gene lookup returns CDR1 MGHRA and CDR2 YSYEKL. CDR3 coding DNA: TGCGCCAGCAGCCGAACCGGGACAGGGGGGTCCGAGCAGTACTTC. Residues: CASSRTGTGGSEQYF.

This clonotype was seen at least ten times. This chain links TRBV30 with TRBJ1-3; D unclear. Trimming cost V 0 bases and J 7 bases, with 10 bases left between them. This CDR3 has 13 amino acids. Germline CDR1 reads GTSNPN; CDR2 reads SVGIG (reference sequence). This CDR3 is CAWSVLLLNTIYF. The DNA for the CDR3 is TGTGCCTGGAGTGTCCTCCTACTCAACACCATATATTTT.

A word on this clonotype: Just one base apart from a much larger clone, this may be a read error. The genes are TRBV5-1 and TRBJ1-1; D gene uncertain. Germline lookup yields CDR1 SGHRS and CDR2 YFSETQ. The CDR3 runs 16 residues. Trimming took off 0 bases at V and 6 bases at J, with 18 bases between the two ends. The CDR3 DNA follows: TGCGCCAGCAGCTTGGGGACCCCCCGGCTGGACTCTGAAGCTTTCTTT. Translating gives CASSLGTPRLDSEAFF.